The source of this TCR beta chain is a study of blood T cells in healthy people across ages. The study, taken as a whole, reports: CMV status of donors was not determined, possibly confounding expanded clonotype changes.

Germline CDR1 MNHEY, CDR2 SMNVEV (reference sequence). This CDR3 comprises 15 residues. J was trimmed by 1 base and V by 3 bases; bases with no gene match: 5. As to this clonotype: Antigen specificity is unknown.

Every donor contributed about 10 milliliters of peripheral blood by blood draw. PBMCs numbering at least 6 million were isolated per sample. The amount of total RNA extracted per sample was at least 5.5 micrograms. Together with a sample-barcoded 5' primer, a J-beta primer mix was included in a second PCR lasting roughly 6 to 12 cycles. TCRdb re-called the 5' RACE reads through MiXCR, storing one row per CDR3 protein. The repertoire includes around 1,800,000 distinct CDR3 sequences, about two fifths of them detected once, and 23% sits in the top ten. The rearrangement joins TRBV27 to TRBJ2-7, with 8 bases matching TRBD2. Sequencing was performed on blood. This TCR came from a human donor in good health. Here the CDR3 reads CASSFTAGASYEQYF. CDR3 bases: TGTGCCAGCAGTTTCACAGCGGGGGCATCCTACGAGCAGTACTTC.